This TCR beta chain comes out of a study of blood T cell repertoires in COVID-19. Background on the study: Acute-phase and convalescent COVID-19 samples originated in the United States, Italy and Spain.

Profiling relied on immunoSEQ multiplex PCR, and the TCRdb table lists in-frame clones only, not all of them. This sample carries about 220,000 clones, roughly nine tenths of them seen once, and the ten largest clones take approximately 3.4%. This CDR3 contains 17 residues. The sample consisted of PBMCs or T cells enriched from blood (not recorded which). The chain employs TRBV7-5 and TRBJ2-7; TRBD2, the table's D call, was not compared with the DNA. TRBV7-5 is labeled a pseudogene. This TCR was recovered from a woman under 30 in a cohort exposed to, infected with or recovered from COVID-19 (not recorded which). The CDR3 reads CVRSLCSGRPLSYEQYF. CDR3 sequence (DNA): TGTGTCAGAAGCTTATGTTCCGGGAGACCCCTCTCCTACGAGCAGTACTTC.